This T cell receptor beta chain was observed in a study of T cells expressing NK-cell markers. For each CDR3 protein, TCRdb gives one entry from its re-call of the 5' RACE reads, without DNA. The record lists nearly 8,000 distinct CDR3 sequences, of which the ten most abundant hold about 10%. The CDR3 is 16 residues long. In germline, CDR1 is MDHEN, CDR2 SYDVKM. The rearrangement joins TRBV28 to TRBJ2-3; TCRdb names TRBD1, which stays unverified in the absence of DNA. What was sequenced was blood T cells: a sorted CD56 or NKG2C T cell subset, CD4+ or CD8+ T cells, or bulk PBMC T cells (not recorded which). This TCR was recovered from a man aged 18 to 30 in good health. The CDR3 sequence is CASTITGTGSTDTQYF.